This TCR beta chain was sequenced in a study of cytomegalovirus exposure and HLA in healthy donors. Researchers ran the PCR with 60 Vbeta and 13 Jbeta primers. Libraries were prepared by immunoSEQ multiplex PCR; TCRdb keeps only in-frame clonotypes and omits some of them. This sample has 150,000 or so clones, with less than 90% found just once. V lost 1 base, J lost 0 bases, and 10 bases lay in between. The CDR3 contains 16 residues. Germline CDR1 reads MDHEN; CDR2 reads SYDVKM. This sequence was found in a woman younger than 30 in good health and CMV-seronegative. Sequencing was done on a sample of PBMCs. V usage is TRBV28 and J usage is TRBJ1-3; D is uncertain. The CDR3: CASSLYSWYSGNTIYF. CDR3 coding DNA: TGTGCCAGCAGTTTATACTCTTGGTACTCTGGAAACACCATATATTTT.